This T cell receptor (beta chain) was identified during a study of T cell clonotyping in hematopoietic cell transplantation. Findings and limits, study-wide: No sorting was done, leaving CD4 and CD8 contributions mixed. After transplant, recipient diversity fell while pathologically expanded clonotypes grew through day 180. Few recipient clonotypes overlapped donors; over 95% were de novo at given depth.

Method: immunoSEQ multiplex PCR; TCRdb's copy keeps in-frame clones and lacks some. The sample contains 16,000 or so clones, around nine tenths of which appear only once. V was pared by 5 bases and J by 8 bases, with 21 bases between. Germline CDR1 MDHEN, CDR2 SYDVKM. The CDR3 totals 15 residues. As for this clone: What it binds is unknown.

This sequence was found in a man aged 40-49 years in good health. Some clones in this sample may be carry-over from other donors' samples. The chain joins TRBV28 to TRBJ1-2; the D gene is possibly TRBD1 (6 bases). Sequenced material: peripheral blood mononuclear cells. Here the CDR3 reads CASSNRVLIQRGYTF. In nucleotides, the CDR3 is TGTGCCAGCAGTAACAGGGTTTTGATCCAGAGGGGCTACACCTTC.